The rows below give T cell receptor beta chains drawn from one sample of a study of PD-L1 blockade in urothelial cancer. Some clones are missing from TCRdb's copy, which holds only in-frame ones; the method was immunoSEQ multiplex PCR. The sample yields tens of thousands of clones, around 86% seen once. Sequenced material: PBMCs, taken around atezolizumab (anti-PD-L1) treatment. The receptors were sampled from a man aged 50-60 years with urothelial cancer. The CDR3 runs from the conserved cysteine through the conserved F or W. The D gene is left open where the match is weak. Expanded clones get a size class; other rows say once, few or many, or leave the size out.

clone_size d_call j_call v_call cdr3_nt cdr3_aa
NA TRBD2 TRBJ2-1 TRBV28 TGTGCCAGCCTCCCTAGCGGGGTGGGAGATGAGCAGTTCTTC CASLPSGVGDEQFF
NA NA TRBJ1-4 TRBV19 TGTGCCAGTAGTACCCGACATCGACCCTTTGAAAAACTGTTTTTT CASSTRHRPFEKLFF
NA TRBD1 TRBJ2-1 TRBV4-2 TGTGCCAGCAGCCAAGGCGAAGGGACAGGGGAATACAATGAGCAGTTCTTC CASSQGEGTGEYNEQFF
NA NA TRBJ2-1 TRBV11-2 TGTGCCAGCAGCTTACAGGCTAGCGGTAGGGGGGGGCAGTTCTTC CASSLQASGRGGQFF
NA TRBD2 TRBJ2-3 TRBV4-2 TGTGCCAGCAGCCGTGCCCCGCCCGGGACTAGCGGGGCAGATACGCAGTATTTT CASSRAPPGTSGADTQYF
NA NA TRBJ2-2 TRBV5-1 TGCGCCAGCAGCCCAGCCGGGACAACGAACACCGGGGAGCTGTTTTTT CASSPAGTTNTGELFF
NA NA TRBJ2-5 TRBV6-1 TGTGCCAGCAGTGGGTCTAGCGCCCTAGAGACCCAGTACTTC CASSGSSALETQYF
NA TRBD1 TRBJ1-5 TRBV2 TGTGCCAGCAGTGAAGCGACAGGGGGAATTAGAGGTCAGCCCCAGCATTTT CASSEATGGIRGQPQHF
NA NA TRBJ1-1 TRBV18 TGTGCCAGCTCTCGGCCAGGGCTTGTTGGGGCTTTCTTT CASSRPGLVGAFF
few TRBD1 TRBJ1-2 TRBV7-9 TGTGCCAGCGGACTCGGGACAGGGTTCGGCTACACCTTC CASGLGTGFGYTF
NA NA TRBJ1-1 TRBV4-2 TGTGCCAGCAGCCACCCCGTAGTGGGGGCGAGGAACACTGAAGCTTTCTTT CASSHPVVGARNTEAFF
few NA TRBJ1-5 TRBV2 TGTGCCAGCAGCGGGGGGCAGGTCCTCAATCAGCCCCAGCATTTT CASSGGQVLNQPQHF
once NA TRBJ2-1 TRBV4-1 TGCGCCAGCAGCCAAGTCAGGGGGGTCTACAATGAGCAGTTCTTC CASSQVRGVYNEQFF
NA NA TRBJ1-1 TRBV2 TGTGCCAGCAGTGAACGGGACACTGGTATCGTGACTGAAGCTTTCTTT CASSERDTGIVTEAFF
NA NA TRBJ2-1 TRBV12-2 TGTGCAAGACGGGGGATGGCGGCAGGGTATGAGGATGAGCAGTTCTTC CARRGMAAGYEDEQFF
NA TRBD1 TRBJ1-3 TRBV5-6 TGTGCCAGCAGCTACTTATCCGGGACAGCCTTCGACACCATATATTTT CASSYLSGTAFDTIYF
NA NA TRBJ1-4 TRBV6-5 TGTGCCAGCAGTTACTCGACCTCCCGTCAGGGACTGTTTTTT CASSYSTSRQGLFF
few NA TRBJ2-2 TRBV5-1 TGCGCCAGCATGTACAGGGCGGACACCGGGGAGCTGTTTTTT CASMYRADTGELFF
NA NA TRBJ1-1 TRBV9 TGTGCCAGCAGCGTAGCTCGGCAGGGGCGGGACACTGAAGCTTTCTTT CASSVARQGRDTEAFF
NA NA TRBJ2-4 TRBV28 TGTGCCAGTCAAATCGGGGGTGCCCAAAACATTCAGTACTTC CASQIGGAQNIQYF
NA NA TRBJ2-5 TRBV11-2 TGTGCCAGCAGCTTTATTCAGCAAGAGACCCAGTACTTC CASSFIQQETQYF
NA NA TRBJ1-5 TRBV19 TGTGCCAGTAGTGGTAGGAGTATGCAGCCCCAGCATTTT CASSGRSMQPQHF
NA NA TRBJ1-5 TRBV6-4 TGTGCCAGCAGTCCCGAGGGGGGGCAGCGGCAGCCCCAGCATTTT CASSPEGGQRQPQHF
NA NA TRBJ2-7 TRBV14 TGTGCCAGCAGCCAAGAGGGGGGGCTGGACTCCTACGAGCAGTACTTC CASSQEGGLDSYEQYF
NA NA TRBJ1-2 TRBV27 TGTGCCAGCAAAGAACCGGCGGGACCCCTCGGTGGCTACACCTTC CASKEPAGPLGGYTF
NA NA TRBJ2-1 TRBV4-1 TGCGCCAGCAGCCACCCCCCGGCACAGTGGAAGTTCTTC CASSHPPAQWKFF
NA NA TRBJ1-2 TRBV10-2 TGCGCCAGCACGGCGACACCCGATAATCTTGGCTACACCTTC CASTATPDNLGYTF
few TRBD1 TRBJ2-7 TRBV2 TGTGCCATGCCTATCGGAGGACAGGACTCCTACGAGCAGTACTTC CAMPIGGQDSYEQYF
NA NA TRBJ1-3 TRBV6-1 TGTGCCAGCAAGAACAGTTTCTCTGGAAACACCATATATTTT CASKNSFSGNTIYF
once NA TRBJ2-3 TRBV7-2 TGTGCCAGCAGCCAATTTACAGATACGCAGTATTTT CASSQFTDTQYF
NA NA TRBJ1-3 TRBV9 TGTGCCAGCAGCGCGACCACAGGGCACTATGGAAACACCATATATTTT CASSATTGHYGNTIYF
NA TRBD1 TRBJ1-1 TRBV18 TGTGCCAGCTCCCCCCAGGGACAGTTCACTGAAGCTTTCTTT CASSPQGQFTEAFF
NA TRBD1 TRBJ1-6 TRBV6-1 TGTGCCAGCAGTGCAACAGGGGGGAATTCACCCCTCCACTTT CASSATGGNSPLHF
NA TRBD1 TRBJ1-5 TRBV19 TGTGCCAGTAGTATAGCACAGGGGCTGAATCAGCCCCAGCATTTT CASSIAQGLNQPQHF
NA NA TRBJ2-1 TRBV5-6 TGTGCCAGCAGCTTGGAATTAAATGAGCAGTTCTTC CASSLELNEQFF
NA NA TRBJ1-3 TRBV19 TGTGCCAGTAGTCCACAGGGAGTTTTCTCTGGAAACACCATATATTTT CASSPQGVFSGNTIYF
NA NA TRBJ1-5 TRBV28 TGTGCCAGCAGTTCAGCAAGAGAGACAGGTGGGTCGAATCAGCCCCAGCATTTT CASSSARETGGSNQPQHF
few NA TRBJ1-2 TRBV19 TGTGCCAGTAGTGAGGAGGGGCTATACGGCTACACCTTC CASSEEGLYGYTF
NA NA TRBJ1-1 TRBV6-1 TGTGCCAGCAGGACTATGAACACTGAAGCTTTCTTT CASRTMNTEAFF
NA NA TRBJ2-5 TRBV15 TGTGCCACCAGCAGGCCGCAGGAGACCCAGTACTTC CATSRPQETQYF
NA NA TRBJ2-1 TRBV6-5 TGTGCCAGCAGTTACCATGGGGCTAGGACAATGGAGCAGTTCTTC CASSYHGARTMEQFF
NA TRBD2 TRBJ2-2 TRBV6-1 TGTGCCAGCAGTGACGTCATGGGACTAGCGGGGGGCAAGTACACCGGGGAGCTGTTTTTT CASSDVMGLAGGKYTGELFF
NA TRBD1 TRBJ1-6 TRBV11-2 TGTGCCAGCAGCTTAGTAGGGACAGGGGGCCGAACGATCAATTCACCCCTCCACTTT CASSLVGTGGRTINSPLHF
NA TRBD1 TRBJ1-5 TRBV6-5 TGTGCCAGCAGAAGACAGGGAGGCAATCAGCCCCAGCATTTT CASRRQGGNQPQHF
NA NA TRBJ1-2 TRBV5-6 TGTGCCAGCAGCTTGGAGCAGGCCTATGGCTACACCTTC CASSLEQAYGYTF
once NA TRBJ1-4 TRBV18 TGTGCCAGCTCATCTAACAGGGAAGGCGGGGAAAAACTGTTTTTT CASSSNREGGEKLFF
NA NA TRBJ1-5 TRBV15 TGTGCCACCAGCAGAGATGGAGCAGGGGCAAATCAGCCCCAGCATTTT CATSRDGAGANQPQHF
NA NA TRBJ1-1 TRBV11-2 TGTGCCAGCAGCTTTCCCAGGGTAGCTGAAGCTTTCTTT CASSFPRVAEAFF
NA NA TRBJ2-4 TRBV2 TGTGCCAGTCAGCCAGGTACAAACATTCAGTACTTC CASQPGTNIQYF
NA TRBD2 TRBJ2-3 TRBV11-2 TGTGCCAGCAGCCTTGTGCGGGAGGGCACAGATACGCAGTATTTT CASSLVREGTDTQYF
NA NA TRBJ1-1 TRBV10-3 TGTGCCATCAGTGAGTCTAGCGGGGTTGAAGCTTTCTTT CAISESSGVEAFF
NA NA TRBJ1-2 TRBV6-5 TGTGCCAGCAGCCTGAACAGGCTTTCCTTTTATGGCTACACCTTC CASSLNRLSFYGYTF
NA TRBD1 TRBJ1-2 TRBV30 TGTGCCTGGAGTGTACGACTATTAAGACAGGGGGTCGGGTATGGCTACACCTTC CAWSVRLLRQGVGYGYTF
NA NA TRBJ1-1 TRBV5-6 TGTGCCAGCAGCACTCAGACAGGGAACACTGAAGCTTTCTTT CASSTQTGNTEAFF
NA TRBD1 TRBJ1-2 TRBV29-1 TGCAGCGCATGGGGACAGGGGGGTGGTGGCTACACCTTC CSAWGQGGGGYTF
once NA TRBJ1-6 TRBV10-1 TGCGCCACACTGAGTGATAACAGGGTTAGGAGGAATTCACCCCTCCACTTT CATLSDNRVRRNSPLHF
NA NA TRBJ1-5 TRBV28 TGTGCCAGCAGTTGGGGAGGAGAGCAGCCCCAGCATTTT CASSWGGEQPQHF
NA NA TRBJ1-1 TRBV4-2 TGTGCCAGCAGCCCGAGGCCGAACACTGAAGCTTTCTTT CASSPRPNTEAFF
NA TRBD1 TRBJ2-7 TRBV11-3 TGTGCCAGCAGCTTAAGGGGGCGTAACGAGCAGTACTTC CASSLRGRNEQYF